The next 5 T cell receptor beta chains were all read from a single sample in a study of blood T cell repertoires in COVID-19. Sequenced by immunoSEQ multiplex PCR; TCRdb stores in-frame clones only, minus some. Of 270,000 or so clones detected, around 82% appear once; the ten largest clones hold roughly 10%. Sequencing used peripheral blood. The origin of the receptors is a woman aged 45 to 65 who had recovered from COVID-19.

This clone was picked up one time. The chain combines TRBV12-3 or TRBV12-4 with TRBJ2-7, with TRBD1 matching over 7 bases. V lost 4 bases, J lost 3 bases, and 3 bases stayed unmatched. There are 13 residues in the CDR3. In DNA form, the CDR3 reads TGTGCCAGCAGTTGGGACAGCTTCTACGAGCAGTACTTC. Translated, it gives CASSWDSFYEQYF.

This clone was counted a single time. This chain joins TRBV11-2 and TRBJ1-2; 10 positions agree with TRBD1. Germline lookup yields CDR1 SGHAT and CDR2 FQNNGV. The CDR3 loop spans 15 amino acids. V gave up 5 bases and J gave up 4 bases; unmatched junction bases: 7. The CDR3 region is CASSHRDRGIYGYTF. The CDR3, as DNA: TGTGCCAGCAGCCATAGGGACAGGGGCATCTATGGCTACACCTTC.

This chain links TRBV6-2 or TRBV6-3 with TRBJ2-3, with D possibly TRBD1 on 6 matching bases. The CDR3 loop spans 16 amino acids. Germline V lookup: CDR1 MNHEY, CDR2 SVGEGT. Trimming pared 2 bases from V and 2 bases from J, leaving 14 bases between. CDR3 in DNA: TGTGCCAGCAGTTACCTGGACAGCCGACCCACAGATACGCAGTATTTT. Its protein is CASSYLDSRPTDTQYF.

The J gene is TRBJ1-2, the V gene TRBV9, with D unresolved. Trimming pared 6 bases from V and 3 bases from J, leaving 12 bases between. CDR1 and CDR2 (germline): SGDLS, YYNGEE. The CDR3 has 13 amino acids. The CDR3 region has the DNA TGTGCCAGCAAGCACGTGTCTGACTATGGCTACACCTTC. It specifies CASKHVSDYGYTF.

The V and J genes are TRBV4-3 and TRBJ1-1; D unresolved. CDR1 is LGHNA and CDR2 is YSLEER in the germline V gene. V lost 3 bases to trimming and J lost 1 base, with 9 bases between them. This CDR3 has 14 amino acids. DNA for the CDR3: TGCGCCAGCAGCCAGGCCAGTCCGAACACTGAAGCTTTCTTT. The encoded protein is CASSQASPNTEAFF.